This record concerns one T cell receptor (beta chain) sequence. These data belong to a study of beta chain features in type 1 diabetes. One heparinised blood draw, averaging roughly 0.12 L, came from each donor. Sorting with CD45RO/CCR7/CD25/CD127/CD95/CD27 yielded naive, central memory, regulatory and stem-like memory CD4+ cells. As every portion of the isolated RNA was reverse transcribed, the sequencing read expressed TCRB transcripts. Method: immunoSEQ multiplex PCR; TCRdb's copy keeps in-frame clones and lacks some. Seen here are 220,000 or so clones, approximately 70% observed once, and the top ten hold around 0.05%. The sequenced sample consisted of naive CD4+ T cells from blood. The sequence derives from a man aged 25-40 years in good health.

The chain's CDR3 is CAISVRTGELFF. The CDR3 DNA reads as TGTGCCATCAGTGTCCGAACCGGGGAGCTGTTTTTT. The chain combines TRBV10-3 with TRBJ2-2; no reliable D call. Germline V lookup: CDR1 ENHRY, CDR2 SYGVKD. The CDR3 totals 12 residues. V shed 4 bases and J shed 5 bases, with 5 bases lying between them.